This TCR beta chain is from a study of glioma-infiltrating T cells. Whole-study results and caveats: Gliomas, especially low-grade, showed above-expected tissue-blood divergence; non-neoplastic patients showed below.

Germline CDR1 reads SGHRS; CDR2 reads YFSETQ. This CDR3 contains 16 residues. Turning to this clonotype: No antigen is known for it. At one end the junction does not follow the germline gene, possibly because of a read error.

Amplification of TCR alpha and beta CDR3 regions from RNA used iRepertoire nested multiplex PCR. TCRdb redid the calling of the multiplex PCR reads with MiXCR, one entry per CDR3 protein. There are about 180,000 distinct CDR3 sequences in the sample; roughly two fifths occur only once, and roughly 5.2% lies in the top ten. This sequence originates from a human donor with low-grade glioma or glioblastoma, undergoing nonglioma brain surgery, or in good health (not recorded which). Specimen: glioma tissue, nonneoplastic brain tissue, or PBMCs (not recorded which). The chain combines TRBV5-1 with TRBJ2-1; D is unclear. CDR3 nucleotides: TGCGCCAGCAGCTTTATAGGGCAGAGCTCCTACAATGATCAGTTCTTC. The encoded protein is CASSFIGQSSYNDQFF.